This TCR beta chain was recovered during a study of type 1 regulatory T cells. Study overall: This in vitro CD4 product, T-allo10, is enriched for Tr1 cells and alloantigen-specific.

Trimming shortened V by 6 bases and J by 3 bases, and 14 bases separated the two germline ends. The CDR3 sequence is 15 residues long. CDR1 is MNHEY and CDR2 is SMNVEV in the germline V gene (reference sequence). Each CDR3 protein is one row after TCRdb ran MiXCR on the reads. The table records roughly 46,000 distinct CDR3 sequences, less than 15% of them present only once. Study results and limitations: Compared with non-Tr1 cells, Tr1 cells showed a narrower TCR repertoire.

This clonotype was observed at least ten times. Its specificity is unknown. Specimen: cultured non-Tr1 T cells, either the whole culture or a sorted T cell fraction (not recorded which). V is TRBV27 and J is TRBJ2-2; D is perhaps TRBD1 or TRBD2 (5 bases each). The receptor comes from a human donor in good health. The CDR3: CASSPGRGDTGELFF. The CDR3 DNA is TGTGCCAGCAGCCCAGGGCGAGGGGACACCGGGGAGCTGTTTTTT.